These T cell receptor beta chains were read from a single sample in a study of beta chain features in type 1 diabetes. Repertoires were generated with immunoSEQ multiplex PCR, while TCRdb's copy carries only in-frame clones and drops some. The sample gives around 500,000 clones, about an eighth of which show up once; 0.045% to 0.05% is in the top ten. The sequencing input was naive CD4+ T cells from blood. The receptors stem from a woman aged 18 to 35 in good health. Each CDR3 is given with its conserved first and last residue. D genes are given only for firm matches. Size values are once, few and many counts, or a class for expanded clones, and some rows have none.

cdr3_aa: CAWNWRVGETQYF
cdr3_nt: TGTGCCTGGAACTGGCGGGTGGGAGAGACCCAGTACTTC
j_call: TRBJ2-5
d_call: .
clone_size: .
v_call: TRBV30

cdr3_aa: CASSLRNIQYF
cdr3_nt: TGCGCCAGCAGCTTACGAAACATTCAGTACTTC
j_call: TRBJ2-4
d_call: .
clone_size: few
v_call: TRBV5-1

cdr3_aa: CASSRDPGTANNEQFF
cdr3_nt: TGCGCCAGCAGCCGAGACCCCGGGACAGCTAACAATGAGCAGTTCTTC
j_call: TRBJ2-1
d_call: TRBD1
clone_size: few
v_call: TRBV4-3

cdr3_aa: CASSPPAGWGDTQYF
cdr3_nt: TGCGCCAGCAGCCCTCCGGCAGGGTGGGGGGATACGCAGTATTTT
j_call: TRBJ2-3
d_call: .
clone_size: few
v_call: TRBV4-1

cdr3_aa: CRQGREGYTF
cdr3_nt: TGCAGACAGGGAAGAGAGGGCTACACCTTC
j_call: TRBJ1-2
d_call: .
clone_size: .
v_call: TRBV20-1

cdr3_aa: CASSQTASYEQYF
cdr3_nt: TGTGCCAGCTCCCAGACAGCTTCCTACGAGCAGTACTTC
j_call: TRBJ2-7
d_call: .
clone_size: .
v_call: TRBV18

cdr3_aa: CSVEKPGYGYTF
cdr3_nt: TGCAGCGTTGAAAAGCCCGGGTATGGCTACACCTTC
j_call: TRBJ1-2
d_call: .
clone_size: .
v_call: TRBV29-1

cdr3_aa: CASSQELPGNEQFF
cdr3_nt: TGTGCCAGTTCACAAGAATTACCTGGGAATGAGCAGTTCTTC
j_call: TRBJ2-1
d_call: .
clone_size: few
v_call: TRBV9

cdr3_aa: CASSRKDRGGTEAFF
cdr3_nt: TGTGCCAGCAGCCGGAAGGACAGAGGGGGCACTGAAGCTTTCTTT
j_call: TRBJ1-1
d_call: .
clone_size: few
v_call: TRBV4-2

cdr3_aa: CASRIHGTFERAFF
cdr3_nt: TGTGCCAGCAGGATTCATGGGACCTTTGAAAGAGCTTTCTTT
j_call: TRBJ1-1
d_call: .
clone_size: .
v_call: TRBV28